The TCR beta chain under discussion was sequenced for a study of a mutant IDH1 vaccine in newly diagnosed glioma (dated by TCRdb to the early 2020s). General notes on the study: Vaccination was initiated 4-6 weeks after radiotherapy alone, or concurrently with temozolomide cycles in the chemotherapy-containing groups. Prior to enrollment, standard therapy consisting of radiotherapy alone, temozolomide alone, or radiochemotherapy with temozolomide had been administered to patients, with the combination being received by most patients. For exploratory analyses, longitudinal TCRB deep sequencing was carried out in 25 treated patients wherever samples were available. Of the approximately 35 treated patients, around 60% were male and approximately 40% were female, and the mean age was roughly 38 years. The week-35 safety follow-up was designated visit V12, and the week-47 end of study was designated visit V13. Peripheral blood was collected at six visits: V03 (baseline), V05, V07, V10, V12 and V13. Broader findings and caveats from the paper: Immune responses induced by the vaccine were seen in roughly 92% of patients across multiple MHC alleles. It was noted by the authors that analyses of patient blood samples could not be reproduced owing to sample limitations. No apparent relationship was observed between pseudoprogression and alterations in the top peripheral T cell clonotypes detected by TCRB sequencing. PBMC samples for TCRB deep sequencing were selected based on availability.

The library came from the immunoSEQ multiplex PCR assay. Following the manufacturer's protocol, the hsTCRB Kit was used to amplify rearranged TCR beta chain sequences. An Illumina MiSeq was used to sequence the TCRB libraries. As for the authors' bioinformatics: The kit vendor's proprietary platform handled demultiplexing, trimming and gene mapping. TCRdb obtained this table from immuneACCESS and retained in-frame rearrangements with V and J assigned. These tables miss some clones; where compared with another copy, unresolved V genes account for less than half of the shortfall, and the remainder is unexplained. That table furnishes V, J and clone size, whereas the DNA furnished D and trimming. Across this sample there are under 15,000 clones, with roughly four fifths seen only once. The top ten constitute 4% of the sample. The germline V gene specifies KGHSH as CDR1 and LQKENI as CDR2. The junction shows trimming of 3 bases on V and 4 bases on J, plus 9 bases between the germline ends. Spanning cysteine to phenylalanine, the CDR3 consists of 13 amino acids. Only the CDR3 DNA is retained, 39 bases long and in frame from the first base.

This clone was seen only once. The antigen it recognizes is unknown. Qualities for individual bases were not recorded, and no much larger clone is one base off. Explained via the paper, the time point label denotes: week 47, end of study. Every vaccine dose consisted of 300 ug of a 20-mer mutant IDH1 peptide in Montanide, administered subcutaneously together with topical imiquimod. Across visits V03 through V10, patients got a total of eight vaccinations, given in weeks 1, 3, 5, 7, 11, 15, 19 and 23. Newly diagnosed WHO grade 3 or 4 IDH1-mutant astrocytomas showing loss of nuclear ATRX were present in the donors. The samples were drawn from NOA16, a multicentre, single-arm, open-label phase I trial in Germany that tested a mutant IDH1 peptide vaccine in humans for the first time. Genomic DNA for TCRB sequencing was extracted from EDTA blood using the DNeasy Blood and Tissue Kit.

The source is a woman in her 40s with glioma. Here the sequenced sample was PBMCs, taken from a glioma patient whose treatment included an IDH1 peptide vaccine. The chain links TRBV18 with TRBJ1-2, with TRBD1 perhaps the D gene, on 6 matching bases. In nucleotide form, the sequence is TGTGCCAGCTCACCGGACAGTGCCTATGGCTACACCTTC. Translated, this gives CASSPDSAYGYTF.